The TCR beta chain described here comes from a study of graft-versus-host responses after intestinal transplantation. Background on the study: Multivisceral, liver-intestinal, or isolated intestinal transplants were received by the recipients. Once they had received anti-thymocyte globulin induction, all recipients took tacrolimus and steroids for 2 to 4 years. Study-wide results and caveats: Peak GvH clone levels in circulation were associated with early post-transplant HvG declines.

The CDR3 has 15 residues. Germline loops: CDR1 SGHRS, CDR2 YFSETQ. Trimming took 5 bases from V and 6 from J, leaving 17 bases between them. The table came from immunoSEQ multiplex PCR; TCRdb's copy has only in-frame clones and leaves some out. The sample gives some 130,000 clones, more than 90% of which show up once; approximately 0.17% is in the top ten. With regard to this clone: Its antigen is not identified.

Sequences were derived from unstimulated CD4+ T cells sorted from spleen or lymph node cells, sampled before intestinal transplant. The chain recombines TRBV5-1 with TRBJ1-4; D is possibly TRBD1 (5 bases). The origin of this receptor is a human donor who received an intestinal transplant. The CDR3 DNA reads TGCGCCAGCAGGGCAGGGCAGGGACGAGATGAAAAACTGTTTTTT. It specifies CASRAGQGRDEKLFF.